This entry concerns a single TCR beta chain. Germline is not matched at one junction end, which may reflect a read error. The sample belongs to a study of blood T cell repertoires in COVID-19. This table comes from immunoSEQ multiplex PCR, and its TCRdb copy is limited to in-frame clones, with some not included. The data show 150,000 to 200,000 clones, with 80% to 90% seen just once and around 15% held by the top ten. The TCR originated in a woman in her seventies with COVID-19, enrolled during active disease. What was sequenced was peripheral blood.

As DNA, the CDR3 is TGTACCTGGAGTGTAGCGGGAGTACGAGAGACCCAGTACTTC. Translating gives CTWSVAGVRETQYF. V is TRBV30 and J is TRBJ2-5; 9 bases are a match to TRBD2. Germline CDR1 reads GTSNPN; CDR2 reads SVGIG (reference sequence). CDR3 size: 14 residues.